One and the same sample provided the 18 T cell receptor beta chains below, sequenced in a study of blood T cell repertoires in COVID-19. Profiled with immunoSEQ multiplex PCR; TCRdb holds only in-frame clones, not every one. This sample has hundreds of thousands of clones, with about nine tenths found just once. The sequenced sample consisted of PBMCs or T cells enriched from blood (not recorded which). Every receptor here comes from a man in his fifties or sixties who had recovered from COVID-19.

Worth noting for this clone: Sequence at one end of the junction differs from germline and may be a read error. J is TRBJ2-7 and V is TRBV11-2; possibly TRBD2 for D (6 bases). CDR1 and CDR2 from the germline V gene are SGHAT and FQNNGV. CDR3 length equals 14 residues. For the CDR3, the DNA is TGTGCCAGCAGCTTATCCCCCGGGGCCGCGGGATCGGGGTTC. This encodes CASSLSPGAAGSGF.

The chain carries TRBV18 and TRBJ2-7, with TRBD1 matching 7 bases. Germline assignment: CDR1 KGHSH and CDR2 LQKENI. The CDR3 extends over 12 amino acids. V lost 4 bases and J lost 6; bases outside the gene matches: 3. For the CDR3, the DNA is TGTGCCAGCTCACGAGACAGGGTCGAGCAGTACTTC. Protein sequence: CASSRDRVEQYF.

The chain links TRBV19 to TRBJ1-4; 7 bases fit TRBD1. CDR1 and CDR2 (germline): LNHDA, SQIVND (reference sequence). The CDR3 sequence is 15 residues long. Unmatched junction bases numbered 8, after V lost 5 bases and J lost 5 bases. Here the CDR3 reads CASSPPGQPNEKLFF. CDR3 nucleotides: TGTGCCAGTAGTCCTCCGGGACAGCCAAATGAAAAACTGTTTTTT.

J is TRBJ2-7 and V is TRBV29-1; maybe TRBD2 (5 bases). The CDR3 runs 18 residues. The germline V gene encodes CDR1 SQVTM and CDR2 ANQGSEA. The V end lost 0 bases, the J end lost 1 base, and 22 bases lay between the germline ends. The DNA of the CDR3 is TGCAGCGTTGAAGATAGAACTTCAATAGCGTTCGGATCCTACGAGCAGTACTTC. Its translation is CSVEDRTSIAFGSYEQYF.

The chain carries TRBV24-1 and TRBJ2-1; possible D gene TRBD1, 6 bases. The CDR3 is 14 residues long. Trimming took off 5 bases at V and 5 bases at J, with 12 bases between the two ends. Germline V gene sequence: CDR1 KGHDR, CDR2 SFDVKD. The CDR3 DNA sequence: TGTGCCACCAGTGCTTTAAGGGGGAACAATGAGCAGTTCTTC. Its protein product is CATSALRGNNEQFF.

CDR3: CASSYGQNSNQPQHF. DNA of the CDR3: TGTGCCAGCAGTTATGGACAGAATAGCAATCAGCCCCAGCATTTT. This chain joins TRBV28 and TRBJ1-5, with a possible D match to TRBD1 (6 bases). Germline lookup yields CDR1 MDHEN and CDR2 SYDVKM. This CDR3 is built from 15 residues. Trimming cost V 4 bases and J 0 bases, with 10 bases left between them. The full variable domain, with the rest looked up from reference TRBV28 and TRBJ1-5, is DVKVTQSSRYLVKRTGEKVFLECVQDMDHENMFWYRQDPGLGLRLIYFSYDVKMKEKGDIPEGYSVSREKKERFSLILESASTNQTSMYLCASSYGQNSNQPQHFGDGTRLSIL.

The chain couples TRBV18 to TRBJ2-7; TRBD1 matches 7 bases. Losses at the gene ends were 5 bases for V and 3 bases for J; bases not matched to a gene: 7. The CDR3 has 14 residues. Germline V CDR1 and CDR2: KGHSH, LQKENI. CDR3 in amino acids: CASSSSTGVYEQYF. CDR3 coding DNA: TGTGCCAGCTCATCATCTACAGGGGTCTACGAGCAGTACTTC.

This clone was seen only a few times. The chain employs TRBV9 and TRBJ1-1; D might be TRBD1 (5 bases). The CDR3 runs to 13 residues. Germline CDR1 SGDLS, CDR2 YYNGEE. The V gene lost 4 bases and the J gene lost 3 bases, with 10 bases spanning the gap. The CDR3 loop is CASSREGHTEAFF. DNA for the CDR3: TGTGCCAGCAGCAGGGAGGGACACACTGAAGCTTTCTTT.

This CDR3 reads CAISEPTGGNTEAFF. The CDR3, as DNA: TGTGCCATCAGTGAGCCCACCGGCGGGAACACTGAAGCTTTCTTT. The chain joins TRBV10-3 to TRBJ1-1; no definite D call. The CDR3 covers 15 residues. Germline V gene lookup returns CDR1 ENHRY and CDR2 SYGVKD. Trimming stripped 2 bases from V and 1 base from J, with 11 bases between.

This clone was seen a single time. The V call is TRBV2, the J call TRBJ1-5; 9 bases map to TRBD1. The V gene's germline CDR1 is SNHLY and CDR2 FYNNEI. V shed 8 bases and J 8 bases; nucleotides not matched to a gene: 10. The CDR3 spans 14 residues. Written as DNA, the CDR3 is TGTGCCAGCGGGTACGGACAGGGGCGTGAGCCCCAGCATTTT. Its translation: CASGYGQGREPQHF.

This rearrangement joins TRBV5-1 to TRBJ1-1; no firm D call. Deletions cut 2 bases from V and 5 bases from J, with 10 bases between. Germline V gene lookup returns CDR1 SGHRS and CDR2 YFSETQ. The CDR3 runs to 13 residues. CDR3 sequence (DNA): TGCGCCAGCAGCTTAGAAACGGGGACTGAAGCTTTCTTT. Protein product: CASSLETGTEAFF.

This chain joins TRBV15 and TRBJ1-2, with D uncertain. The CDR3 loop spans 15 amino acids. The germline gives CDR1 LNHNV, CDR2 YYDKDF (reference sequence). V was cut by 2 bases and J by 3 bases, with 13 bases left in between. The chain's CDR3 is CATSRTYAEDYGYTF. DNA of the CDR3: TGTGCCACCAGCAGAACATACGCGGAGGACTATGGCTACACCTTC. The variable domain in full, with the rest retrieved from reference TRBV15 and TRBJ1-2, is DAMVIQNPRYQVTQFGKPVTLSCSQTLNHNVMYWYQQKSSQAPKLLFHYYDKDFNNEADTPDNFQSRRPNTSFCFLDIRSPGLGDTAMYLCATSRTYAEDYGYTFGSGTRLTVV.

This rearrangement joins TRBV5-1 to TRBJ2-1; 8 nucleotides agree with TRBD2. The germline CDR1 and CDR2 sequences are SGHRS and YFSETQ. This CDR3 region has 16 residues. After removal of 1 base from V and 8 bases from J, the junction contained 11 bases not matched to a gene. The CDR3 loop reads CASSLISLADLDEQFF. CDR3 DNA: TGCGCCAGCAGCTTGATCTCACTAGCGGACTTGGATGAGCAGTTCTTC.

CDR3 DNA sequence: TGTGCCAGCAGCTTAGTGGGGGCCGGGGACACTGAAGCTTTCTTT. Protein sequence: CASSLVGAGDTEAFF. V is TRBV7-2 and J is TRBJ1-1, with a weak D call TRBD1 (6 bases). The CDR3 length is 15 residues. CDR1 and CDR2 from the germline V gene are SGHTA and FQGNSA. V was shortened by 1 base and J by 3 bases, with 12 bases between the two germline ends. The entire variable domain, with the rest obtained from reference TRBV7-2 and TRBJ1-1, is as follows: GAGVSQSPSNKVTEKGKDVELRCDPISGHTALYWYRQSLGQGLEFLIYFQGNSAPDKSGLPSDRFSAERTGGSVSTLTIQRTQQEDSAVYLCASSLVGAGDTEAFFGQGTRLTVV.

This clone has a handful of counts. The identical CDR3 is also encoded by other nucleotide sequences in the sample. J is TRBJ1-6 and V is TRBV7-3; D call uncertain. The CDR3 totals 14 residues. From germline, CDR1 is SGHTA and CDR2 FQGTGA. V lost 1 base, J lost 7 bases, and 8 bases lay in between. The CDR3 loop is CASSLMAGNSPLHF. The CDR3, as DNA: TGTGCCAGCAGCTTAATGGCGGGCAATTCACCCCTCCACTTT.

The V and J genes are TRBV6-5 and TRBJ1-2; D perhaps matches TRBD1 (5 bases). This CDR3 contains 14 residues. Trimming pared 6 bases from V and 3 bases from J, leaving 14 bases between. The germline CDR1 and CDR2 sequences are MNHEY and SVGAGI. Here the CDR3 reads CASRRTRVYYGYTF. The CDR3 nucleotides read TGTGCCAGCAGACGGACCAGGGTATACTATGGCTACACCTTC.

This chain links TRBV25-1 with TRBJ2-1; 10 bases are shared with TRBD2. The junction had 17 bases not matched to a gene; V was cut back by 8 bases and J by 4 bases. In germline, CDR1 is MGHDK, CDR2 SYGVNS. CDR3 size: 18 residues. The CDR3 spells CASLGTDLAGGRYNEQFF. For the CDR3, the DNA is TGTGCCAGCCTGGGGACGGACTTAGCGGGAGGACGATACAATGAGCAGTTCTTC.

The V call is TRBV4-1, the J call TRBJ1-5; D gene ambiguous. Germline V gene sequence: CDR1 MGHRA, CDR2 YSYEKL. The CDR3 length is 13 residues. Trimming left V 2 bases short and J 5 bases short, with 7 bases between. As DNA, the CDR3 is TGCGCCAGCAGCCAATCTCGAGATCAGCCCCAGCATTTT. This codes for CASSQSRDQPQHF.